Listed here are 18 T cell receptor beta chains from one sample, sequenced in a study of radiotherapy plus CTLA-4 blockade in lung cancer. The data were produced by immunoSEQ multiplex PCR, yet TCRdb's version contains in-frame clones alone and is incomplete. The sample has about 120,000 clones; about 90% are singletons. The source was peripheral blood, collected from a patient treated with radiotherapy plus ipilimumab. The receptors here all came from a human donor with non-small cell lung cancer that progressed on radiotherapy plus ipilimumab.

This clone was counted between two and nine times. This chain connects TRBV20-1 to TRBJ2-1; no reliable D call. From germline, CDR1 is DFQATT and CDR2 SNEGSKA (reference sequence). The CDR3 has 11 amino acids. V lost 3 bases and J 5 bases, leaving 5 bases between the germline ends. The CDR3 loop reads CSASYHNEQFF. As DNA, the CDR3 is TGCAGTGCTAGTTACCACAATGAGCAGTTCTTC.

V usage is TRBV2 and J usage is TRBJ2-3, with TRBD1 as a possible D gene (5 bases). Trimming removed 6 bases at V and 0 bases at J, with 10 bases between. The CDR3 spans 14 residues. Germline assignment: CDR1 SNHLY and CDR2 FYNNEI. Here the CDR3 DNA reads TGTGCCAGCAGACAGGAGCAGAGCACAGATACGCAGTATTTT. Its protein product is CASRQEQSTDTQYF.

CDR3 residues: CASSLTRLAGFYEQYF. The CDR3 DNA reads as TGTGCCAGCAGTTTAACTCGGCTAGCGGGATTCTACGAGCAGTACTTC. This chain uses TRBV27 with TRBJ2-7; 9 bases match TRBD2. There are 16 residues in the CDR3. Trimming removed 2 bases from V and 3 bases from J; junction bases left unmatched: 8. Germline assignment: CDR1 MNHEY and CDR2 SMNVEV (reference sequence).

The chain joins TRBV2 to TRBJ2-1; D is unresolved. The CDR3 covers 14 residues. Trimming took off 4 bases at V and 0 bases at J, with 7 bases between the two ends. The germline V gene encodes CDR1 SNHLY and CDR2 FYNNEI. Here the CDR3 reads CASSAASSYNEQFF. CDR3 bases: TGTGCCAGCAGTGCGGCTAGCTCCTACAATGAGCAGTTCTTC.

The CDR3 DNA follows: TGTGCCAGCAGTTACTCTCAGGGGCAGGGCCAAGAGACCCAGTACTTC. Translation gives CASSYSQGQGQETQYF. The V gene is TRBV6-6, the J gene TRBJ2-5, with a weak D call TRBD1 (6 bases). V lost 0 bases, J lost 1 base, and 12 bases lay in between. The germline V gene has CDR1 MNHNY and CDR2 SVGAGI (reference sequence). This CDR3 is built from 16 residues.

This clone was picked up a small number of times. The chain combines TRBV2 with TRBJ2-7; TRBD2 agrees at 11 bases. J was trimmed by 4 bases and V by 6 bases; bases with no gene match: 8. Germline V gives CDR1 SNHLY, CDR2 FYNNEI. The CDR3 is 15 residues long. CDR3 in DNA: TGTGCCAGCAGGGGGGGACTAGCGGAGAGATACGAGCAGTACTTC. It is translated as CASRGGLAERYEQYF.

The chain joins TRBV6-5 to TRBJ1-2, with D maybe TRBD1 (5 bases). This CDR3 region has 13 residues. Looked up from germline, CDR1 is MNHEY and CDR2 is SVGAGI. The ends were cut back, 7 bases at V and 2 bases at J, with 11 bases in the middle. CDR3: CASIGAGNYGYTF. CDR3 nucleotide sequence: TGTGCCAGCATCGGGGCAGGGAACTATGGCTACACCTTC.

Concerning this clone itself: A junction end diverges from the germline sequence, so it may reflect a read error. This chain links TRBV7-7 with TRBJ2-5; TRBD1 matches 11 bases. CDR1 SSHAT and CDR2 FNYEAQ come from the germline V gene (reference sequence). This CDR3 is 14 amino acids long. The CDR3 loop is CASSFGDRGETQYF. In DNA form, the CDR3 reads TGTGCTAGCAGCTTCGGGGACAGGGGGGAGACCCAGTACTTC.

The chain couples TRBV2 to TRBJ1-1; D ambiguous. The CDR3 spans 16 residues. Between the trimmed V and J ends, which lost 5 bases and 1 base, there was a span of 17 bases. Germline V lookup: CDR1 SNHLY, CDR2 FYNNEI. CDR3 amino acids: CASSPRPTPTNTEAFF. Here the CDR3 DNA reads TGTGCCAGCAGTCCTAGACCGACACCCACGAACACTGAAGCTTTCTTT.

The genes are TRBV19 and TRBJ2-5; a weak D match, TRBD1 (6 bases). The CDR3 runs to 14 residues. Trimming removed 6 bases at V and 4 bases at J, with 15 bases between. CDR1 LNHDA and CDR2 SQIVND come from the germline V gene (reference sequence). The CDR3 bases are TGTGCCAGTAGAAGAGGGCAAGGGGGAGAGACCCAGTACTTC. It is translated as CASRRGQGGETQYF.

About this clone itself: The identical CDR3 is also encoded by other nucleotide sequences in the sample. This chain joins TRBV2 and TRBJ2-7, with unresolved D. CDR3 length: 12 residues. Trimming removed 6 bases at V and 0 bases at J, with 6 bases between. In germline, CDR1 is SNHLY, CDR2 FYNNEI. The CDR3 spells CASSLSSYEQYF. CDR3 in DNA: TGTGCCAGCAGCTTAAGCTCCTACGAGCAGTACTTC.

The chain carries TRBV30 and TRBJ2-7; D not resolved. The CDR3 runs to 11 residues. Germline CDR1 reads GTSNPN; CDR2 reads SVGIG (reference sequence). V was shortened by 6 bases and J by 2 bases, with 8 bases between the two germline ends. As DNA, the CDR3 is TGTGCCTGCCTCGTGGCCTACGAGCAGTACTTC. This gives the protein CACLVAYEQYF.

V usage is TRBV19 and J usage is TRBJ1-1; D unresolved. Germline V lookup: CDR1 LNHDA, CDR2 SQIVND (reference sequence). The CDR3 runs 14 residues. The V gene lost 5 bases and the J gene lost 0 bases, with 10 bases spanning the gap. The CDR3 protein is CASSAEQMNTEAFF. The CDR3 bases are TGTGCCAGTAGTGCAGAACAAATGAACACTGAAGCTTTCTTT.

With regard to this clone: Other DNA variants within this sample encode the same CDR3. The genes are TRBV5-1 and TRBJ1-1; TRBD1 might be the D (5 bases). Germline V gene sequence: CDR1 SGHRS, CDR2 YFSETQ. CDR3 length equals 14 residues. V was shortened by 3 bases and J by 2 bases, with 11 bases between the two germline ends. CDR3 amino acids: CASSSGTANTEAFF. The CDR3 DNA reads TGCGCCAGCAGCTCCGGGACGGCCAACACTGAAGCTTTCTTT.

The genes are TRBV1 and TRBJ2-7; the D call of TRBD2 is as the table states it, not checked on the DNA. TRBV1 is a known pseudogene. CDR3 length: 17 residues. The CDR3 here is CTSSQGLAGKIGYEQYF. The CDR3 coding sequence is TGCACCAGCAGCCAGGGTCTAGCGGGAAAGATCGGCTACGAGCAGTACTTC.

The rearrangement uses TRBV11-2 and TRBJ1-3; D is unresolved. CDR3 length: 13 amino acids. CDR1 is SGHAT and CDR2 is FQNNGV in the germline V gene. Trimming stripped 5 bases from V and 0 bases from J, with 5 bases between. The CDR3 is CASSLISGNTIYF. The CDR3 DNA reads TGTGCCAGCAGCCTGATCTCTGGAAACACCATATATTTT.

The chain links TRBV4-1 to TRBJ2-6; D remains unclear. CDR3 length: 17 residues. V was pared by 0 bases and J by 2 bases, with 11 bases between. CDR1 and CDR2 (germline): MGHRA, YSYEKL. Here the CDR3 reads CASSQEVPAAGANVLTF. The CDR3 DNA sequence: TGCGCCAGCAGCCAAGAAGTTCCGGCGGCTGGGGCCAACGTCCTGACTTTC.

The chain is built from TRBV5-4 and TRBJ2-3, with TRBD1 identical over 10 bases. CDR3 length: 14 amino acids. Germline assignment: CDR1 SGHNT and CDR2 YYREEE (reference sequence). Trimming cost V 3 bases and J 6 bases; bases outside gene matches: 4. The CDR3, as DNA: TGTGCCAGCAGCTCGGGACAGGGGCTCGATACGCAGTATTTT. Amino acid sequence: CASSSGQGLDTQYF.